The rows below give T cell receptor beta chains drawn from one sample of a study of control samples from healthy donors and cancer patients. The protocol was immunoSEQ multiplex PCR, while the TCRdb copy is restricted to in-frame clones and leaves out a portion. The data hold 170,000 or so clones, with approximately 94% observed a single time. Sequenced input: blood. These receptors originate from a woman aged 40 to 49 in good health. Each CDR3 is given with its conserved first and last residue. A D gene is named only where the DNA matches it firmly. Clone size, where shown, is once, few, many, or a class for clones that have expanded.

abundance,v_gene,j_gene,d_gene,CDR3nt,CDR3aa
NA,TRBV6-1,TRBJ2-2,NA,TGTGCCAGCAGTGAAGCTCCGGGTGGGGAGCTGTTTTTT,CASSEAPGGELFF
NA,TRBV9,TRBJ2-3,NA,TGTGCCAGCAGCCCTCGTCGGGACCCTGCTTGGGATACGCAGTATTTT,CASSPRRDPAWDTQYF
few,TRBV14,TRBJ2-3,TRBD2,TGTGCCAGCAGCCCTACCGGGGGACTAGCGAGCACAGATACGCAGTATTTT,CASSPTGGLASTDTQYF
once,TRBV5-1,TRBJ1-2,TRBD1,TGCGCCAGCGCCGGGACAGGGGGTGGCTACACCTTC,CASAGTGGGYTF
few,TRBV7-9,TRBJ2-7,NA,TGTGCCAGCAGCTTACTGGGACAACGGGGCGAGCAGTACTTC,CASSLLGQRGEQYF
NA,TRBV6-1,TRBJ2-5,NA,TGTGCCAGCAGTGAAGGTGGTCAGGCCATCCGCGAGACCCAGTACTTC,CASSEGGQAIRETQYF
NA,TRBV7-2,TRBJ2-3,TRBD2,TGTGCCAGCAGCTCCGGACTAGCGCCAGATACGCAGTATTTT,CASSSGLAPDTQYF
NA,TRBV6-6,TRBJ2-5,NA,TGTGCCAGCAGCCGGAGAGCCCAGGCGGAGACCCAGTACTTC,CASSRRAQAETQYF
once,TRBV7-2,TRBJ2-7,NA,TGTGCCAGCAGCTTAAACGGACAGCCGTCCTACGAGCAGTACTTC,CASSLNGQPSYEQYF
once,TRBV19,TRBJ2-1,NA,TGTGCCAGTAGTATCAACCAACAGGGAGAGCAGTTCTTC,CASSINQQGEQFF
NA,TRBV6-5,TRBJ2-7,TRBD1,TGTGCCAGCAGCGACAGGGTGGCGTACGAGCAGTACTTC,CASSDRVAYEQYF
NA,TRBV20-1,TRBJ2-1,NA,TGCAGTGCTAGGCGTGAGGATGAGCAGTTCTTC,CSARREDEQFF
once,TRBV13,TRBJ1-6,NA,TGTGCCAGCAGCCCAACGGGGTTTGTGGATTCACCCCTCCACTTT,CASSPTGFVDSPLHF
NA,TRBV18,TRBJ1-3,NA,TGTGCCAGCTCACCACCTGGAAACACCATATATTTT,CASSPPGNTIYF
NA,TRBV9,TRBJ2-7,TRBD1,TGTGCCAGCAGCGCGGGACAGGGTGATTACGAGCAGTACTTC,CASSAGQGDYEQYF
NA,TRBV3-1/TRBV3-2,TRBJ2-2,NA,TGTGCCAGCAGCCAAACGGGACCTCTGTTTTTT,CASSQTGPLFF
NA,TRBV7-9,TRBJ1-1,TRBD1,TGTGCCAGCAGCTGGACAGGGGCTCATACAACTGAAGCTTTCTTT,CASSWTGAHTTEAFF
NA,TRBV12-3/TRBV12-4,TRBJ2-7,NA,TGTGCCAGCAGTTTACTTGACGAGCAGTACTTC,CASSLLDEQYF
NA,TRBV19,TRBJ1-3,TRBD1,TGTGCCAGTAGCCGACAGGGTGGGACCATATATTTT,CASSRQGGTIYF
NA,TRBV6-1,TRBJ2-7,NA,TGTGCCAGCAGTGAAGCGACCTTTTTAGCAGGGGTCTCCTACGAGCAGTACTTC,CASSEATFLAGVSYEQYF
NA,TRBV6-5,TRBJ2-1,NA,TGTGCCAGCAGTTCGGGGACCCTTCAGAATGAGCAGTTCTTC,CASSSGTLQNEQFF
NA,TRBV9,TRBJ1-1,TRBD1,TGTGCCAGCAGCGGGGACAGGGCGTCAACTGAAGCTTTCTTT,CASSGDRASTEAFF
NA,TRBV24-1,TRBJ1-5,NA,TGTGCCACCAGTGAAACAGGTAATCAGCCCCAGCATTTT,CATSETGNQPQHF
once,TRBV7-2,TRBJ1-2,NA,TGTGCCAGCAGCTTAGACCCCAACTATGGCTACACCTTC,CASSLDPNYGYTF
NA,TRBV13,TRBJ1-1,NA,TGTGCCAGCAGCCCCGGGTGGACTGAAGCTTTCTTT,CASSPGWTEAFF
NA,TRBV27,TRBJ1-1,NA,TGTGCCAGCAGTGGTCAGGGAGGCGGTACTGAAGCTTTCTTT,CASSGQGGGTEAFF
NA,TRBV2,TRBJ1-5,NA,TGTGCCAGCAGAAGGGGATTGGGGCCCCAGCATTTT,CASRRGLGPQHF
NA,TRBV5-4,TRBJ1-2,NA,TGTGCCAGCACTAAGGCCTGGGGTGTATCATATGGCTACACCTTC,CASTKAWGVSYGYTF
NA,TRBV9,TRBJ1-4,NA,TGTGCCAGCAGCGTTGCTCCAGTCGGGGAAAAACTGTTTTTT,CASSVAPVGEKLFF
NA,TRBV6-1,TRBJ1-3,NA,TGTGCCAGCAGTGAATTTCAGGGCTCTGGAAACACCATATATTTT,CASSEFQGSGNTIYF
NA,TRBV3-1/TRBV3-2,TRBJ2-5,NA,TGTGCCAGCAGCCAACGACACCAAGAGACCCAGTACTTC,CASSQRHQETQYF
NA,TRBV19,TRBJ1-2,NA,TGTGCCAGTAGAAACAGGTCCACTAACTATGGCTACACCTTC,CASRNRSTNYGYTF
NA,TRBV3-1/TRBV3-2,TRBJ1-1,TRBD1,TGTGCCAGCAGCCTCAGGGGGGCAGCAGCTTTCTTT,CASSLRGAAAFF
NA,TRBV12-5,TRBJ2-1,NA,TGTGCTAGTGGTTTGGTACCGTCCTTACACAATGAGCAGTTCTTC,CASGLVPSLHNEQFF
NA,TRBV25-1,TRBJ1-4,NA,TGTGCCAGCAGTGCGAGTACCAGGGTTTTGGGAAAACTGTTTTTT,CASSASTRVLGKLFF
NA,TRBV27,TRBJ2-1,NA,TGTGCCAGCAGTCCGCCACCATGGGTTGAGCAGTTCTTC,CASSPPPWVEQFF
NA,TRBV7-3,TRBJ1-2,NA,TGTGCCAGCAGCTTAGCACAGGGCTATGGCTACACCTTC,CASSLAQGYGYTF
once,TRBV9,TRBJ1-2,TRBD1,TGTGCCAGCAGCGGGGGACAGGGAGGGGACTATGGCTACACCTTC,CASSGGQGGDYGYTF
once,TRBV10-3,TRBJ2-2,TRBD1,TGTGCCATCAGTCGAATTGGACAGGGACCAGACACCGGGGAGCTGTTTTTT,CAISRIGQGPDTGELFF
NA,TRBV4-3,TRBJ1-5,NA,TGCGCCAGCAGCCAATATCGGACTACCACCCAGCCCCAGCATTTT,CASSQYRTTTQPQHF